This passage covers 30 T cell receptor beta chains from one sample sequenced in a study of shared clonotypes between healthy human individuals. Repertoires were generated with immunoSEQ multiplex PCR, while TCRdb's copy carries only in-frame clones and drops some. Of over 2 million clones in the sample, just under 95% were seen once. Sequencing input: naive CD4+ T cells from PBMCs. Subset noted: CD45RA+ positively selected. Receptors originate from a man aged 18 to 35 in good health. Some clones in this sample may be carry-over from other donors' samples.

This sequence joins TRBV27 and TRBJ2-7; 9 positions match TRBD1. CDR3 length: 15 amino acids. Germline assignment: CDR1 MNHEY and CDR2 SMNVEV (reference sequence). V was pared by 5 bases and J by 7 bases, with 12 bases of the junction left unmatched. Here the CDR3 reads CASSLGTGRMGEQYF. CDR3 nucleotides: TGTGCCAGCAGTCTAGGGACAGGGAGGATGGGGGAGCAGTACTTC.

The chain carries TRBV2 and TRBJ1-5; 10 bases fit TRBD1. The CDR3 contains 17 residues. Germline V gene lookup returns CDR1 SNHLY and CDR2 FYNNEI. Trimming at V came to 6 bases and at J to 0 bases, leaving 8 bases not matched to a gene. The CDR3 protein is CASRRGTGADSNQPQHF. The DNA for the CDR3 is TGTGCCAGCAGGAGGGGGACAGGGGCGGATAGCAATCAGCCCCAGCATTTT.

This clone has just one count. The chain uses TRBV25-1 and TRBJ1-1; TRBD1 might be the D (5 bases). V was pared by 3 bases and J by 6 bases, with 17 bases between. Germline-derived CDR1 and CDR2 are MGHDK and SYGVNS. CDR3 length: 15 amino acids. The CDR3 region has the DNA TGTGCCAGCAGTGATGCTGTTCGGGGGACCCCTGAAGCTTTCTTT. Residues: CASSDAVRGTPEAFF.

Details on this clone: The same CDR3 can be traced to other DNA sequences in this sample. The rearrangement joins TRBV27 to TRBJ1-2; a possible D gene is TRBD1 (5 bases). V was pared by 3 bases and J by 2 bases, with 7 bases between. The germline gives CDR1 MNHEY, CDR2 SMNVEV (reference sequence). The CDR3 sequence is 13 residues long. The CDR3 nucleotides are TGTGCCAGCAGTTTTGGGGGAAACTATGGCTACACCTTC. Its protein product is CASSFGGNYGYTF.

This chain uses TRBV5-8 with TRBJ2-5, with D unclear. The CDR3 is 14 amino acids. In germline, CDR1 is SGHTS, CDR2 YDEGEE. V dropped 4 bases and J dropped 5 bases, with 15 bases sitting between them. Here the CDR3 reads CASSQRTAPETQYF. The CDR3 DNA reads as TGTGCCAGCAGCCAACGGACCGCCCCGGAGACCCAGTACTTC.

The chain joins TRBV2 to TRBJ1-4; 8 bases match TRBD1. This CDR3 contains 14 residues. J was trimmed by 8 bases and V by 5 bases; bases with no gene match: 7. Germline CDR1 is SNHLY and CDR2 is FYNNEI. The CDR3 region has the DNA TGTGCCAGCAGTCGGACAGGGTCAGAAGAAAAACTGTTTTTT. Translated: CASSRTGSEEKLFF. The full variable domain, its missing parts supplied by reference TRBV2 and TRBJ1-4, is EPEVTQTPSHQVTQMGQEVILRCVPISNHLYFYWYRQILGQKVEFLVSFYNNEISEKSEIFDDQFSVERPDGSNFTLKIRSTKLEDSAMYFCASSRTGSEEKLFFGSGTQLSVL.

The genes are TRBV28 and TRBJ2-4; D perhaps matches TRBD1 (6 bases). Germline V lookup: CDR1 MDHEN, CDR2 SYDVKM. V lost 4 bases to trimming and J lost 8 bases, with 15 bases between them. The CDR3 is 14 residues long. This chain's CDR3 is CASSSRTEEDIQYF. The CDR3 region has the DNA TGTGCCAGCAGTTCTCGGACAGAAGAGGACATTCAGTACTTC.

This sequence joins TRBV5-1 and TRBJ1-1; D ambiguous. This CDR3 is built from 14 residues. The V end was cut by 4 bases, the J end by 4 bases, with 14 bases between. Germline V CDR1 and CDR2: SGHRS, YFSETQ. This chain's CDR3 is CASSHSGILTEAFF. CDR3 nucleotide sequence: TGCGCCAGCAGCCACAGTGGAATCCTCACTGAAGCTTTCTTT.

CDR3 DNA sequence: TGTGCCAGCAGCTTAGGGACTAGCGCTACCTACGAGCAGTACTTC. This gives the protein CASSLGTSATYEQYF. J is TRBJ2-7 and V is TRBV7-2, with 9 bases aligning to TRBD2. Germline CDR1 reads SGHTA; CDR2 reads FQGNSA. The CDR3 totals 15 residues. V was clipped by 1 base and J by 2 bases; unmatched bases: 3.

In DNA, the CDR3 is TGCGCCAGCGCCCAAAATGAAAAACTGTTTTTT. Amino acid sequence: CASAQNEKLFF. The chain uses TRBV5-1 and TRBJ1-4; D remains ambiguous. Trimming cost V 7 bases and J 5 bases, with 6 bases left between them. This CDR3 contains 11 residues. The germline CDR1 and CDR2 sequences are SGHRS and YFSETQ.

The chain employs TRBV27 and TRBJ2-7, with D unclear. CDR3 length: 12 amino acids. V lost 3 bases to trimming and J lost 4 bases, with 7 bases between them. Looked up from germline, CDR1 is MNHEY and CDR2 is SMNVEV (reference sequence). CDR3 residues: CASSFVGYEQYF. The CDR3 nucleotides read TGTGCCAGCAGTTTCGTCGGGTACGAGCAGTACTTC.

A few counts support this clone. The genes are TRBV29-1 and TRBJ1-4; D ambiguous. The CDR3 length is 13 residues. With 1 base removed from V and 8 bases from J, the gap between germline ends came to 11 bases. CDR1 is SQVTM and CDR2 is ANQGSEA in the germline V gene. The CDR3 sequence: CSVEVFAKEKLFF. The CDR3 nucleotides read TGCAGCGTTGAAGTCTTCGCCAAGGAAAAACTGTTTTTT.

The chain recombines TRBV25-1 with TRBJ2-2; tentatively, D is TRBD1 (6 bases). The CDR3 extends over 17 amino acids. The V gene's germline CDR1 is MGHDK and CDR2 SYGVNS. V lost 5 bases, J lost 0 bases, and 16 bases lay in between. The CDR3 sequence: CASSPREGEPNTGELFF. DNA of the CDR3: TGTGCCAGCAGTCCCCGAGAGGGGGAGCCGAACACCGGGGAGCTGTTTTTT. Full variable domain (rest looked up from reference TRBV25-1 and TRBJ2-2): EADIYQTPRYLVIGTGKKITLECSQTMGHDKMYWYQQDPGMELHLIHYSYGVNSTEKGDLSSESTVSRIRTEHFPLTLESARPSHTSQYLCASSPREGEPNTGELFFGEGSRLTVL.

J is TRBJ1-5 and V is TRBV7-4; a weak D match, TRBD1 (5 bases). The length of the CDR3 is 15 residues. Trimming stripped 0 bases from V and 6 bases from J, with 12 bases between. Germline lookup yields CDR1 SGHVT and CDR2 SQSDAQ. In DNA form, the CDR3 reads TGTGCCAGCAGCTTAGCGTCCGGGGGGGGTCAGCCCCAGCATTTT. The encoded protein is CASSLASGGGQPQHF.

This clone was seen only once. Other DNA sequences in the sample encode the same CDR3. The chain carries TRBV29-1 and TRBJ2-2; 8 bases agree with TRBD2. J was trimmed by 1 base and V by 2 bases; bases with no gene match: 0. This CDR3 is 14 amino acids long. Germline V CDR1 and CDR2: SQVTM, ANQGSEA. CDR3 in DNA: TGCAGCGTTGAAACTAGCGGGAACACCGGGGAGCTGTTTTTT. This translates into CSVETSGNTGELFF.

The genes are TRBV9 and TRBJ2-7; 11 bases align to TRBD1. V gave up 0 bases and J gave up 5 bases; unmatched junction bases: 7. The V gene's germline CDR1 is SGDLS and CDR2 YYNGEE. This CDR3 contains 16 residues. The CDR3: CASSVDWGQGEDEQYF. The DNA for the CDR3 is TGTGCCAGCAGCGTAGATTGGGGACAGGGGGAAGACGAGCAGTACTTC.

The chain has TRBV7-7 and TRBJ1-3; D not certain. Trimming left V 1 base short and J 0 bases short, with 7 bases between. This CDR3 has 15 amino acids. CDR1 SSHAT and CDR2 FNYEAQ come from the germline V gene (reference sequence). CDR3 region: CASSLGGSSGNTIYF. For the CDR3, the DNA is TGTGCCAGCAGCTTAGGTGGCAGCTCTGGAAACACCATATATTTT.

The chain combines TRBV5-4 with TRBJ2-1, with 9 bases that match TRBD2. Germline V gene lookup returns CDR1 SGHNT and CDR2 YYREEE (reference sequence). The CDR3 extends over 15 amino acids. Trimming took 4 bases from V and 5 from J; bases not matched to a gene: 7. The CDR3 DNA follows: TGTGCCAGCAGCCTACAGGCTAGCGGGAACAATGAGCAGTTCTTC. It is translated as CASSLQASGNNEQFF.

This clone was picked up one time. This chain links TRBV18 with TRBJ2-3, with no clear D. The CDR3 totals 15 residues. V lost 1 base to trimming and J lost 1 base, with 9 bases between them. Germline assignment: CDR1 KGHSH and CDR2 LQKENI. CDR3: CASSPQAVRTDTQYF. Here the CDR3 DNA reads TGTGCCAGCTCACCACAGGCAGTACGCACAGATACGCAGTATTTT.

The rearrangement uses TRBV28 and TRBJ2-7, with 12 bases matching TRBD2. Germline CDR1 and CDR2: MDHEN and SYDVKM. This CDR3 comprises 15 residues. V shed 2 bases and J 2 bases; nucleotides not matched to a gene: 1. CDR3 in amino acids: CASSLLAGGTYEQYF. The CDR3 bases are TGTGCCAGCAGTTTACTAGCGGGAGGGACCTACGAGCAGTACTTC. The variable domain in full, completed from reference TRBV28 and TRBJ2-7, reads DVKVTQSSRYLVKRTGEKVFLECVQDMDHENMFWYRQDPGLGLRLIYFSYDVKMKEKGDIPEGYSVSREKKERFSLILESASTNQTSMYLCASSLLAGGTYEQYFGPGTRLTVT.

This chain uses TRBV28 with TRBJ2-3; 11 positions match TRBD2. The V and J ends lost 5 bases and 6 bases, in that order; junction bases with no gene match: 4. The CDR3 has 14 residues. CDR1 and CDR2 (germline): MDHEN, SYDVKM. The CDR3 bases are TGTGCCAGCAGTACTCGGACTAGCGGGGATACGCAGTATTTT. Translation: CASSTRTSGDTQYF.

This sequence joins TRBV7-2 and TRBJ2-7; D gene unclear. The germline V and J ends were trimmed by 3 bases and 3 bases, with 6 bases remaining between them. Germline-derived CDR1 and CDR2 are SGHTA and FQGNSA. CDR3 size: 12 residues. The DNA for the CDR3 is TGTGCCAGCAGCTTGACCAACTACGAGCAGTACTTC. Its protein is CASSLTNYEQYF.

The rearrangement uses TRBV6-1 and TRBJ1-2; 8 nucleotides match TRBD1. V shed 5 bases and J 8 bases; nucleotides not matched to a gene: 10. Germline V CDR1 and CDR2: MNHNS, SASEGT. This CDR3 is 14 amino acids long. This chain's CDR3 is CASSTGGLGSGYTF. The DNA of the CDR3 is TGTGCCAGCAGTACAGGGGGATTGGGATCGGGCTACACCTTC.

V gene TRBV2 combines with J gene TRBJ2-1, with 7 bases that match TRBD1. The length of the CDR3 is 15 residues. Germline V gene data show CDR1 as SNHLY and CDR2 as FYNNEI. The V and J ends lost 7 bases and 4 bases, in that order; junction bases with no gene match: 10. The CDR3: CASTPETGKYNEQFF. The CDR3 nucleotides are TGTGCCAGCACGCCCGAGACAGGGAAGTACAATGAGCAGTTCTTC.

V gene TRBV6-6 combines with J gene TRBJ2-1; TRBD1 agrees at 9 bases. In germline, CDR1 is MNHNY, CDR2 SVGAGI (reference sequence). Trimming at V came to 4 bases and at J to 3 bases, leaving 7 bases not matched to a gene. CDR3 length: 16 amino acids. In nucleotides, the CDR3 is TGTGCCAGCAGTTTTTCGGACAGGGGCGTCTACAATGAGCAGTTCTTC. It specifies CASSFSDRGVYNEQFF.

V and J are TRBV5-1 and TRBJ2-2; the D gene could be TRBD1 or TRBD2 (5 bases each). Per germline, CDR1 SGHRS and CDR2 YFSETQ. This CDR3 spans 15 amino acids. V was pared by 6 bases and J by 4 bases, with 16 bases between. The CDR3 nucleotides are TGCGCCAGCACCCGGTCGGGGCACGGCACCGGGGAGCTGTTTTTT. Translated, it gives CASTRSGHGTGELFF.

The J gene is TRBJ1-3, the V gene TRBV7-9; D is possibly TRBD1 (6 bases). Trimming pared 1 base from V and 5 bases from J, leaving 15 bases between. The germline gives CDR1 SEHNR, CDR2 FQNEAQ (reference sequence). The CDR3 runs to 16 residues. CDR3 nucleotides: TGTGCCAGCAGCTTAGAGGGGGGGCGGCAGCGAAACACCATATATTTT. As protein: CASSLEGGRQRNTIYF. The variable domain in full, completed from reference TRBV7-9 and TRBJ1-3, reads DTGVSQNPRHKITKRGQNVTFRCDPISEHNRLYWYRQTLGQGPEFLTYFQNEAQLEKSRLLSDRFSAERPKGSFSTLEIQRTEQGDSAMYLCASSLEGGRQRNTIYFGEGSWLTVV.

The chain carries TRBV28 and TRBJ2-3; D is perhaps TRBD1 (5 bases). This CDR3 region has 12 residues. V was pared by 6 bases and J by 4 bases, with 8 bases between. Germline V CDR1 and CDR2: MDHEN, SYDVKM. CDR3 nucleotide sequence: TGTGCCAGCAGACAGGAGTCAGATACGCAGTATTTT. This gives the protein CASRQESDTQYF.

CDR3 bases: TGTGCCAGCAGTGACAGGGCCAACTCCTACGAGCAGTACTTC. This sequence encodes CASSDRANSYEQYF. The V and J genes are TRBV27 and TRBJ2-7; 7 nucleotides align to TRBD1. J gave up 0 bases and V 5 bases, and 4 bases lay outside the gene matches. The CDR3 is 14 residues long. Per the germline V gene, CDR1 is MNHEY and CDR2 is SMNVEV (reference sequence).

The J gene is TRBJ1-1, the V gene TRBV5-1; D is unresolved. Trimming cost V 4 bases and J 3 bases, with 13 bases left between them. Germline CDR1 reads SGHRS; CDR2 reads YFSETQ. The CDR3 has 14 residues. The CDR3 region is CASSGELHDTEAFF. The CDR3 nucleotides are TGCGCCAGCAGCGGTGAGTTGCACGACACTGAAGCTTTCTTT.